The 26 T cell receptor beta chains below all came from one sample that was sequenced in a study of cytomegalovirus exposure and HLA in healthy donors. Researchers ran the PCR with 60 Vbeta and 13 Jbeta primers. Assay used: immunoSEQ multiplex PCR; TCRdb lists only in-frame clones, some missing. Its clone listing holds around 75,000 clones. Sample: PBMCs. These receptors originate from a man in his forties or fifties in good health and CMV-seropositive.

This chain joins TRBV5-1 and TRBJ2-2, with 9 positions matching TRBD2. CDR3 size: 17 residues. Germline lookup yields CDR1 SGHRS and CDR2 YFSETQ. Germline trimming cut 1 base from V and 5 bases from J; bases unmatched to any gene: 9. The CDR3 region is CASSLSGGRRETGELFF. CDR3 coding DNA: TGCGCCAGCAGCTTGAGCGGGGGGCGCCGGGAGACCGGGGAGCTGTTTTTT.

This rearrangement joins TRBV30 to TRBJ1-1; tentatively, D is TRBD1 (6 bases). CDR3 length: 13 amino acids. With 5 bases removed from V and 4 bases from J, the gap between germline ends came to 14 bases. Germline loops: CDR1 GTSNPN, CDR2 SVGIG (reference sequence). The CDR3 spells CAWSQGWGTEAFF. The CDR3 region has the DNA TGTGCCTGGTCACAGGGATGGGGCACTGAAGCTTTCTTT.

The V and J genes are TRBV7-2 and TRBJ2-1; possible D gene TRBD1, 5 bases. The ends were cut back, 1 base at V and 9 bases at J, with 10 bases in the middle. The length of the CDR3 is 13 residues. The V gene's germline CDR1 is SGHTA and CDR2 FQGNSA. The CDR3 DNA reads TGTGCCAGCAGCTTAGACAGGCAGGCTGAGCAGTTCTTC. Residues: CASSLDRQAEQFF.

The V gene is TRBV28, the J gene TRBJ1-1; 10 nucleotides align to TRBD1. Germline CDR1 reads MDHEN; CDR2 reads SYDVKM. With V trimmed by 4 bases and J by 4 bases, 6 bases remained unmatched. CDR3 length: 15 residues. CDR3 protein: CASSSGTGVGTEAFF. The CDR3 DNA sequence: TGTGCCAGCAGTTCCGGGACAGGGGTGGGCACTGAAGCTTTCTTT.

This rearrangement joins TRBV28 to TRBJ2-7, with TRBD1 matching 8 bases. The germline V gene encodes CDR1 MDHEN and CDR2 SYDVKM. The V gene end was trimmed by 6 bases and the J gene end by 1 base; junction bases not matched to a gene: 5. This CDR3 contains 14 residues. DNA of the CDR3: TGTGCCAGCAGCCTCGACAGGGGTTCCTACGAGCAGTACTTC. As protein: CASSLDRGSYEQYF.

The chain has TRBV6-1 and TRBJ1-1; 8 nucleotides line up with TRBD1. The CDR3 extends over 15 amino acids. In germline, CDR1 is MNHNS, CDR2 SASEGT. Germline trimming cut 0 bases from V and 5 bases from J; bases unmatched to any gene: 5. The CDR3 sequence: CASSEARQGRTEAFF. CDR3 nucleotide sequence: TGTGCCAGCAGTGAAGCAAGACAGGGGAGGACTGAAGCTTTCTTT.

The rearrangement joins TRBV5-4 to TRBJ1-2; 7 bases match TRBD1. The trim removed 4 bases at V and 6 bases at J, leaving 12 bases unmatched. Germline V lookup: CDR1 SGHNT, CDR2 YYREEE (reference sequence). The CDR3 is 15 amino acids. CDR3 in amino acids: CASSVLLTGLNGYTF. DNA of the CDR3: TGTGCCAGCAGCGTCCTCCTGACAGGGCTAAATGGCTACACCTTC.

This sequence joins TRBV29-1 and TRBJ2-1; D ambiguous. V was shortened by 5 bases and J by 4 bases, with 6 bases between the two germline ends. Germline V gene sequence: CDR1 SQVTM, CDR2 ANQGSEA. CDR3 size: 11 residues. CDR3 protein: CSVLVYNEQFF. Written as DNA, the CDR3 is TGCAGCGTTTTAGTATACAATGAGCAGTTCTTC.

The chain couples TRBV7-2 to TRBJ2-7, with a tentative D call TRBD1 (6 bases). The V end was cut by 3 bases, the J end by 1 base, with 7 bases between. The CDR3 runs to 13 residues. Germline V gene lookup returns CDR1 SGHTA and CDR2 FQGNSA. CDR3 nucleotides: TGTGCCAGCAGCTTGGACAGTTCCTACGAGCAGTACGTC. Its translation is CASSLDSSYEQYV.

The chain uses TRBV27 and TRBJ2-7; 7 bases map to TRBD1. Germline CDR1 and CDR2: MNHEY and SMNVEV (reference sequence). V was clipped by 6 bases and J by 0 bases; unmatched bases: 5. This CDR3 has 14 residues. The CDR3 region is CASRGQVSSYEQYV. The CDR3 DNA follows: TGTGCCAGCAGAGGACAGGTCTCCTCCTACGAGCAGTACGTC.

The CDR3 spells CASSPRDRAHEQYV. DNA for the CDR3: TGTGCCAGCAGTCCCCGGGACAGGGCCCACGAGCAGTACGTC. The chain recombines TRBV2 with TRBJ2-7, with 9 positions matching TRBD1. Germline V gene lookup returns CDR1 SNHLY and CDR2 FYNNEI. This CDR3 region has 14 residues. V trimming: 5 bases; J trimming: 5 bases; junction bases outside the gene matches: 7.

This chain links TRBV6-5 with TRBJ1-6, with D possibly being TRBD1 (5 bases). Germline CDR1 is MNHEY and CDR2 is SVGAGI. This CDR3 has 12 residues. V dropped 7 bases and J dropped 7 bases, with 8 bases sitting between them. The CDR3 coding sequence is TGTGCCAGCATGCAGGGAAATTCACCCCTCCACTTT. Protein product: CASMQGNSPLHF.

The chain employs TRBV19 and TRBJ2-2, with D perhaps TRBD2 (5 bases). Trimming took off 3 bases at V and 6 bases at J, with 14 bases between the two ends. The CDR3 has 15 amino acids. Germline CDR1 reads LNHDA; CDR2 reads SQIVND (reference sequence). The CDR3 is CASSIAGTGAGELFF. CDR3 nucleotides: TGTGCCAGTAGTATCGCCGGTACCGGGGCCGGGGAGCTGTTTTTT.

This chain joins TRBV10-3 and TRBJ1-2; no reliable D call. The CDR3 has 15 residues. Germline lookup yields CDR1 ENHRY and CDR2 SYGVKD. Between the trimmed V and J ends, which lost 3 bases and 8 bases, there was a span of 19 bases. Here the CDR3 DNA reads TGTGCCATCAGTGACCCGGGAAGGCAGGCGAGGGGCTACACCTTC. Translating it yields CAISDPGRQARGYTF.

This rearrangement joins TRBV5-5 to TRBJ1-1, with D perhaps TRBD1 (5 bases). V was trimmed by 4 bases and J by 4 bases, leaving 11 bases between them. The CDR3 is 13 amino acids. Germline CDR1 SGHKS, CDR2 YYEKEE (reference sequence). CDR3 loop: CASSLGGSTEAFF. CDR3 coding DNA: TGTGCCAGCAGCCTTGGGGGGTCCACTGAAGCTTTCTTT.

The chain has TRBV5-1 and TRBJ2-4; D not certain. This CDR3 has 15 residues. The germline V and J ends were trimmed by 1 base and 0 bases, with 8 bases remaining between them. Germline CDR1 SGHRS, CDR2 YFSETQ. The CDR3 coding sequence is TGCGCCAGCAGCTTGACGCCACTAGCCAAAAACATTCAGTACTTC. This sequence encodes CASSLTPLAKNIQYF.

The chain has TRBV4-2 and TRBJ1-6; the D gene is possibly TRBD1 (6 bases). V lost 7 bases to trimming and J lost 7 bases, with 17 bases between them. Germline assignment: CDR1 LGHNA and CDR2 YNFKEQ. This CDR3 has 15 residues. The CDR3 nucleotides read TGTGCCAGCACTCGCGGGGAGGGGGTAAATTCACCCCTCCACTTT. This sequence encodes CASTRGEGVNSPLHF.

The genes are TRBV5-1 and TRBJ2-2, with 12 bases aligning to TRBD2. The V and J ends lost 1 base and 1 base, in that order; junction bases with no gene match: 5. CDR3 length equals 18 residues. Germline lookup yields CDR1 SGHRS and CDR2 YFSETQ. The CDR3 DNA sequence: TGCGCCAGCAGCTTGCTAGCGGGAGGGAAGAGGAACACCGGGGAGCTGTTTTTT. Translating gives CASSLLAGGKRNTGELFF. The full variable domain, its missing parts supplied by reference TRBV5-1 and TRBJ2-2, is KAGVTQTPRYLIKTRGQQVTLSCSPISGHRSVSWYQQTPGQGLQFLFEYFSETQRNKGNFPGRFSGRQFSNSRSEMNVSTLELGDSALYLCASSLLAGGKRNTGELFFGEGSRLTVL.

For this clone: Additional DNA sequences in this sample encode the identical CDR3. CDR3 nucleotide sequence: TGTGCGGCCAGTAAGTTGGAGGGTCTAGCGGTTAGCACAGATACGCAGTATTTT. Encoded protein: CAASKLEGLAVSTDTQYF. This chain links TRBV19 with TRBJ2-3; 7 bases are shared with TRBD2. Looked up from germline, CDR1 is LNHDA and CDR2 is SQIVND (reference sequence). The CDR3 extends over 18 amino acids.

The V and J genes are TRBV7-9 and TRBJ2-7; TRBD2 is a possible D gene (6 bases). Between the trimmed V and J ends, which lost 5 bases and 2 bases, there was a span of 16 bases. Per the germline V gene, CDR1 is SEHNR and CDR2 is FQNEAQ (reference sequence). This CDR3 is 15 amino acids long. The CDR3 loop reads CASSPGGGSPYEQYF. In DNA form, the CDR3 reads TGTGCCAGCAGCCCCGGAGGAGGGAGCCCCTACGAGCAGTACTTC.

The V gene is TRBV5-4, the J gene TRBJ1-1, with D possibly TRBD1 on 6 matching bases. Trimming removed 0 bases from V and 0 bases from J, with 9 bases in between. The CDR3 covers 15 residues. Germline V lookup: CDR1 SGHNT, CDR2 YYREEE (reference sequence). In nucleotides, the CDR3 is TGTGCCAGCAGCTTGGGACAGGTCTTGAACACTGAAGCTTTCTTT. It translates to CASSLGQVLNTEAFF. Supplemented by reference TRBV5-4 and TRBJ1-1, the full variable domain reads ETGVTQSPTHLIKTRGQQVTLRCSSQSGHNTVSWYQQALGQGPQFIFQYYREEENGRGNFPPRFSGLQFPNYSSELNVNALELDDSALYLCASSLGQVLNTEAFFGQGTRLTVV.

V is TRBV6-5 and J is TRBJ1-2; tentative D call: TRBD1 (6 bases). CDR3 length: 15 residues. Per germline, CDR1 MNHEY and CDR2 SVGAGI. Trimming took 5 bases from V and 2 from J, leaving 15 bases between them. CDR3 DNA: TGTGCCAGCAGTGCTAGAGAGGGGGGGAACTATGGCTACACCTTC. Translated: CASSAREGGNYGYTF.

The chain carries TRBV30 and TRBJ1-1; tentatively, D is TRBD1 (5 bases). Germline CDR1 reads GTSNPN; CDR2 reads SVGIG (reference sequence). This CDR3 contains 12 residues. Trimming took off 4 bases at V and 6 bases at J, with 12 bases between the two ends. The CDR3 nucleotides read TGTGCCTGGACCATACAGGCGTCTGAAGCTTTCTTT. Its protein product is CAWTIQASEAFF.

V and J are TRBV10-3 and TRBJ2-2, with D unclear. CDR1 is ENHRY and CDR2 is SYGVKD in the germline V gene. CDR3 length: 11 amino acids. The V end lost 3 bases, the J end lost 7 bases, and 3 bases lay between the germline ends. This CDR3 is CAISDGGELFF. CDR3 coding DNA: TGTGCCATCAGTGACGGCGGGGAGCTGTTTTTT.

The chain links TRBV5-4 to TRBJ2-2, with 9 bases lining up with TRBD1. The CDR3 has 15 residues. Germline assignment: CDR1 SGHNT and CDR2 YYREEE (reference sequence). The V segment lost 4 bases and the J segment 7 bases; nucleotides outside the gene matches: 8. DNA of the CDR3: TGTGCCAGCAGCCCCGGGACAGGGCATGTCGGGGAGCTGTTTTTT. The encoded protein is CASSPGTGHVGELFF.

The genes are TRBV6-4 and TRBJ2-2; D is possibly TRBD1 (6 bases). Germline V gene data show CDR1 as MRHNA and CDR2 as SNTAGT. The CDR3 spans 13 residues. V was pared by 9 bases and J by 1 base, with 9 bases between. Written as DNA, the CDR3 is TGTGCCAGGGGACACATGAACACCGGGGAGCTGTTTTTT. Its translation is CARGHMNTGELFF.